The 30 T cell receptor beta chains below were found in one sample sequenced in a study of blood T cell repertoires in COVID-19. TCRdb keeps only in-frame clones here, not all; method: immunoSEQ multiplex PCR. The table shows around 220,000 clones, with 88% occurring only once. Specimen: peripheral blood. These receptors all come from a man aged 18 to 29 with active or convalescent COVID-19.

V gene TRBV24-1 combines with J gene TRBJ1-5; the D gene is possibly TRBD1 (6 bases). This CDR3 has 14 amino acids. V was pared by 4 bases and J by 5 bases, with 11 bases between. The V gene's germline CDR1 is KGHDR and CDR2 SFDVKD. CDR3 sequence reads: CATSDPGQYQPQHF. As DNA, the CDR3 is TGTGCCACCAGTGACCCTGGACAGTATCAGCCCCAGCATTTT.

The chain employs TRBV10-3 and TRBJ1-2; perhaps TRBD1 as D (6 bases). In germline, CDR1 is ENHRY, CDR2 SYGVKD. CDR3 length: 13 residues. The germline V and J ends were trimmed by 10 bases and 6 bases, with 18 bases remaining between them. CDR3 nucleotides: TGTGCCACAGGGGACATGGACAGAAATGGCTACACCTTC. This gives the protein CATGDMDRNGYTF.

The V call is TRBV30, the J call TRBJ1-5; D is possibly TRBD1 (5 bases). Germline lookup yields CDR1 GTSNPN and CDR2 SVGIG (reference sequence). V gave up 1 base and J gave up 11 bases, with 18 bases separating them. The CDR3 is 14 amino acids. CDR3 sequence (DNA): TGTGCCTGGAGTGGAGGTCAGCGGGGGTCCACCCAGCATTTT. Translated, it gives CAWSGGQRGSTQHF.

CDR3 sequence (DNA): TGTGCCTGGAGAAACTCCCCGGCCGGCACAGGGGGTTTCTTC. Translation: CAWRNSPAGTGGFF. This chain joins TRBV30 and TRBJ2-1; 8 nucleotides agree with TRBD1. The germline V gene encodes CDR1 GTSNPN and CDR2 SVGIG (reference sequence). With V trimmed by 3 bases and J by 16 bases, 17 bases remained unmatched. CDR3 length: 14 residues.

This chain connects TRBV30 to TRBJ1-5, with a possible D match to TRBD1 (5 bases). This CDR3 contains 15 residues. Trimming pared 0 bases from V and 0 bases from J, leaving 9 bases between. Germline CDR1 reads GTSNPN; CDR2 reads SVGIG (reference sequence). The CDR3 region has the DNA TGTGCCTGGAGTGTACGGGGGAATAGCAATCAGCCCCAGCATTTT. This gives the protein CAWSVRGNSNQPQHF.

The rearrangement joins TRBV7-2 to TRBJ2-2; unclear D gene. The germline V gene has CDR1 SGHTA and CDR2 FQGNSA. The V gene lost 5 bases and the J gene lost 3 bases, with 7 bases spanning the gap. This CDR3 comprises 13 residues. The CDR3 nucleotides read TGTGCCAGCAGCACCCACTACACCGGGGAGCTGTTTTTT. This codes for CASSTHYTGELFF.

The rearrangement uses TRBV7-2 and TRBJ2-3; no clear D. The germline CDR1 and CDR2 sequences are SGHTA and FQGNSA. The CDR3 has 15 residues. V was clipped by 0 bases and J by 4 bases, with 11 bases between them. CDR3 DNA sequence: TGTGCCAGCAGCTTAGCTGGCGGTCTAGCAGATACGCAGTATTTT. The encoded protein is CASSLAGGLADTQYF. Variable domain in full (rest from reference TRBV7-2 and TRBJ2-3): GAGVSQSPSNKVTEKGKDVELRCDPISGHTALYWYRQSLGQGLEFLIYFQGNSAPDKSGLPSDRFSAERTGGSVSTLTIQRTQQEDSAVYLCASSLAGGLADTQYFGPGTRLTVL.

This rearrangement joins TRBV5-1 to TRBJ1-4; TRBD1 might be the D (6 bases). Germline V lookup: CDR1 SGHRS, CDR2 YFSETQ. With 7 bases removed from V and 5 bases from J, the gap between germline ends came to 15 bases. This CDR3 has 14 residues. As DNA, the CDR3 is TGCGCCAGCGTAGGACACAGGGTGAATGAAAAACTGTTTTTT. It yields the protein CASVGHRVNEKLFF.

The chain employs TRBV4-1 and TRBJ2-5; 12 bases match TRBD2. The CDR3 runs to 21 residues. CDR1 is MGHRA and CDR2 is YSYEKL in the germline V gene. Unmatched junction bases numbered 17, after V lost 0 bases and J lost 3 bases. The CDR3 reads CASSQESSETSGSLWEETQYF. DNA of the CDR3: TGCGCCAGCAGCCAAGAAAGCTCGGAGACTAGCGGGAGTCTGTGGGAAGAGACCCAGTACTTC.

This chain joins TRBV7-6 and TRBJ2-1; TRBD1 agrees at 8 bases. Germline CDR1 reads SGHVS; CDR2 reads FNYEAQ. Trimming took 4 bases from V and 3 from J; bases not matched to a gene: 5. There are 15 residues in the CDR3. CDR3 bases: TGTGCCAGCAGCTCGTCGGACAGGGTCTACAATGAGCAGTTCTTC. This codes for CASSSSDRVYNEQFF.

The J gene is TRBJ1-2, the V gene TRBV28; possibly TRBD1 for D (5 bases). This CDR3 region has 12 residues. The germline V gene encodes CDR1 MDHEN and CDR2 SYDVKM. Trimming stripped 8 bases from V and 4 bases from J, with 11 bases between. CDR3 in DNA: TGTGCCAGCGTGGGGCCGGGCTATGGCTACACCTTC. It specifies CASVGPGYGYTF.

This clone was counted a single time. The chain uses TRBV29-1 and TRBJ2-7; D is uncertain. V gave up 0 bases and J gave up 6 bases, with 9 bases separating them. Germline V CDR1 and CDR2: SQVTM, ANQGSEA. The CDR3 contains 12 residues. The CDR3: CSVEDPRSEQYF. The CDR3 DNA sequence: TGCAGCGTTGAAGACCCAAGGAGCGAGCAGTACTTC.

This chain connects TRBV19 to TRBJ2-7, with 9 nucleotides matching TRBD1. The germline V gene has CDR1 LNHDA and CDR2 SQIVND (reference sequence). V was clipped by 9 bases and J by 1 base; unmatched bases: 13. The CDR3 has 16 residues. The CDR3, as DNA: TGTGCCAGCCGTAAGTGGGGGACAGGGACGTCCTACGAGCAGTACTTC. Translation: CASRKWGTGTSYEQYF.

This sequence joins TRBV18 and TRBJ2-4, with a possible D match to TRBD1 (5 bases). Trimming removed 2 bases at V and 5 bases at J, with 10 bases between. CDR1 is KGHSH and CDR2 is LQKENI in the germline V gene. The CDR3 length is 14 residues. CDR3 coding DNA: TGTGCCAGCTCACCAAGCAGGGTCCAAAACATTCAGTACTTC. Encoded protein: CASSPSRVQNIQYF.

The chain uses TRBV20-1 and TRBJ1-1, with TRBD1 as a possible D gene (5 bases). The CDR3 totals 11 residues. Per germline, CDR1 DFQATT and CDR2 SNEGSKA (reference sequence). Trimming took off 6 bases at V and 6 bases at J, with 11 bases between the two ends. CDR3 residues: CSARPGPEAFF. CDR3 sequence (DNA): TGCAGTGCCAGACCAGGGCCTGAAGCTTTCTTT.

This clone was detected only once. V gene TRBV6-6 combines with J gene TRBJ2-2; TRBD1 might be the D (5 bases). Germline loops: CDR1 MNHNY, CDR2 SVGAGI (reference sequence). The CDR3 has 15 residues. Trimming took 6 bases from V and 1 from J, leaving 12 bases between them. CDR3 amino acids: CASSKRRGNTGELFF. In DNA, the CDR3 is TGTGCCAGCAGCAAGCGTAGGGGGAACACCGGGGAGCTGTTTTTT.

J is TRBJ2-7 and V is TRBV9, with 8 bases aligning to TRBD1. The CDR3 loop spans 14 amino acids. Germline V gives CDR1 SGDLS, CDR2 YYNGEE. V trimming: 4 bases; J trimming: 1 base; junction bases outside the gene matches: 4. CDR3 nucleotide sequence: TGTGCCAGCAGCCCCAGGACAGGGTCCTACGAGCAGTACTTC. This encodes CASSPRTGSYEQYF.

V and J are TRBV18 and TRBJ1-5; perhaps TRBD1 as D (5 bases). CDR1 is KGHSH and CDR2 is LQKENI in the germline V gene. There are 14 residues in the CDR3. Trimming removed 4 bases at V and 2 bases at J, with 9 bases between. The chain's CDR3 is CASSQGSGNQPQHF. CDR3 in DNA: TGTGCCAGCTCACAGGGGTCGGGCAATCAGCCCCAGCATTTT.

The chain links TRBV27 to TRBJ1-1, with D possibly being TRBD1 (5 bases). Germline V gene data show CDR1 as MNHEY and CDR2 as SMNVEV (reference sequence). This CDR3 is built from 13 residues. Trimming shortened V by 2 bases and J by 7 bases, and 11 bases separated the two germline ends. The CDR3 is CASSLGGIGEAFF. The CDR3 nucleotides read TGTGCCAGCAGTTTAGGGGGGATCGGTGAAGCTTTCTTT.

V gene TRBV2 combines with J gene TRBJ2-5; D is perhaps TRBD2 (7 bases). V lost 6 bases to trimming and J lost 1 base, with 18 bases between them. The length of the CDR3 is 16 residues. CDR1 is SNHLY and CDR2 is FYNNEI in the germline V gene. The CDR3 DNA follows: TGTGCCAGCAGGGGGGGGCAGATAAGAGCCCAAGAGACCCAGTACTTC. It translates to CASRGGQIRAQETQYF.

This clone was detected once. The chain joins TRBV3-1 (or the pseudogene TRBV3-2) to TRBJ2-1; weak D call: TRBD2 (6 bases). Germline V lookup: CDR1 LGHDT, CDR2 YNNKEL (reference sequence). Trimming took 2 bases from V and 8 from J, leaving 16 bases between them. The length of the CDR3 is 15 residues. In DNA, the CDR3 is TGTGCCAGCAGCCAAAGTCAACTAGCCCTCGATGAGCAGTTCTTC. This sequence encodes CASSQSQLALDEQFF.

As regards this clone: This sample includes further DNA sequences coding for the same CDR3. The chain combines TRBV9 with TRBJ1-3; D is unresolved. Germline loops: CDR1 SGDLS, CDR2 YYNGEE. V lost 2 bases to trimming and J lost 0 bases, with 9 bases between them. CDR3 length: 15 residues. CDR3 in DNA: TGTGCCAGCAGCGTGGGCGGGGTCTCTGGAAACACCATATATTTT. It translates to CASSVGGVSGNTIYF.

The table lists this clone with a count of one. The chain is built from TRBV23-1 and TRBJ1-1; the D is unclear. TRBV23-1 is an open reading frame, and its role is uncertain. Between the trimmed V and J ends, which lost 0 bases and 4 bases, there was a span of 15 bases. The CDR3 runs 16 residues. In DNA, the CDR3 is TGCGCCAGCAGTCAATCGCGTCGGGGAGGTACCACTGAAGCTTTCTTT. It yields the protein CASSQSRRGGTTEAFF.

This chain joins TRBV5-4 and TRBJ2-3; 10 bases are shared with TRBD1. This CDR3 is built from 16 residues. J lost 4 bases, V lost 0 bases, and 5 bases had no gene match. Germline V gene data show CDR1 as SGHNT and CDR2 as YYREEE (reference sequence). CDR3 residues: CASSLAMGQGSDTQYF. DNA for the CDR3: TGTGCCAGCAGCTTGGCAATGGGACAGGGGTCAGATACGCAGTATTTT.

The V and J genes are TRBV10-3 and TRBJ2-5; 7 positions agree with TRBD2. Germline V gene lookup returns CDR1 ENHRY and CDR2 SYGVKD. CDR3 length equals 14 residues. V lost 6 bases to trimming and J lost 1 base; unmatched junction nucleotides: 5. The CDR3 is CAISEGGPQETQYF. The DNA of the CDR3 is TGTGCCATCAGCGAGGGAGGGCCCCAAGAGACCCAGTACTTC.

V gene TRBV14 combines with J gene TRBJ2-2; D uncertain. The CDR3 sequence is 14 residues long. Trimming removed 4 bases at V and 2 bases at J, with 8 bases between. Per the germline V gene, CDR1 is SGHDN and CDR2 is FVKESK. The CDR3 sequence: CASSLAPNTGELFF. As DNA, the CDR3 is TGTGCCAGCAGCCTGGCCCCCAACACCGGGGAGCTGTTTTTT.

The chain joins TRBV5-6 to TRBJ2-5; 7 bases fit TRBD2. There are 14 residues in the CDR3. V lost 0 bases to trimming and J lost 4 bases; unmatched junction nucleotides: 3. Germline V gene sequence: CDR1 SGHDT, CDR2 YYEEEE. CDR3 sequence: CASSLGGGRETQYF. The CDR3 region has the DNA TGTGCCAGCAGCTTGGGGGGAGGGCGAGAGACCCAGTACTTC.

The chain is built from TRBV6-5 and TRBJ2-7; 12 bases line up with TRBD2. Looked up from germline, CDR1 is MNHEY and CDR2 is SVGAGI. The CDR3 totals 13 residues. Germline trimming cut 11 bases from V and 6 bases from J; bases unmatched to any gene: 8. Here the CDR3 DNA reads TGTGCCGGGAAGCTAGCGGGAGGGGGCGAGCAGTACTTC. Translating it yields CAGKLAGGGEQYF.

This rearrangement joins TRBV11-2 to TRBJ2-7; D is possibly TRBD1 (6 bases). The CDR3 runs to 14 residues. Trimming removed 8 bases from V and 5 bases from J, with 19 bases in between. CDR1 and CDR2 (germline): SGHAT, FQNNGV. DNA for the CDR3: TGTGCCAGCCATGAGCTGGGGGCGCCTAACGAGCAGTACTTC. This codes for CASHELGAPNEQYF.

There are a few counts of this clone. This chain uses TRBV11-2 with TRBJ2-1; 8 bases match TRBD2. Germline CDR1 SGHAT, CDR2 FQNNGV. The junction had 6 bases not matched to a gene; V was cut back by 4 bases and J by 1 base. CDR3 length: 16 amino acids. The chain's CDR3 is CASSSRLARSYNEQFF. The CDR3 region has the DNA TGTGCCAGCAGCTCCCGACTAGCGAGGTCCTACAATGAGCAGTTCTTC.